Listed here are 27 T cell receptor beta chains from one sample, sequenced in a study of blood T cell repertoires in COVID-19. Clones were read by immunoSEQ multiplex PCR, and TCRdb kept only the in-frame ones, dropping some. The profile shows under 170,000 clones, about 80% of them singletons. Sequences were obtained from peripheral blood. All receptors derive from an older man with acute or convalescent COVID-19.

This clone was picked up one time. The chain carries TRBV2 and TRBJ2-5; perhaps TRBD2 as D (5 bases). The V end was cut by 5 bases, the J end by 2 bases, with 18 bases between. The germline CDR1 and CDR2 sequences are SNHLY and FYNNEI. The CDR3 totals 16 residues. The chain's CDR3 is CASSWMSSRGQETQYF. Written as DNA, the CDR3 is TGTGCCAGCAGTTGGATGTCTAGCCGAGGACAAGAGACCCAGTACTTC.

This clone occurred once. The rearrangement joins TRBV4-1 to TRBJ1-6, with 7 bases aligning to TRBD1. V was clipped by 5 bases and J by 5 bases; unmatched bases: 9. Germline V lookup: CDR1 MGHRA, CDR2 YSYEKL. The CDR3 covers 16 residues. The CDR3 reads CASSGHRGRNNSPLHF. CDR3 nucleotide sequence: TGCGCCAGCAGCGGACACAGGGGCCGAAATAATTCACCCCTCCACTTT.

CDR3 DNA sequence: TGCGCCAGCAGCTTGTTGGTGACAGACAATAATTCACCCCTCCACTTT. This sequence encodes CASSLLVTDNNSPLHF. The chain employs TRBV5-1 and TRBJ1-6; tentative D call: TRBD1 (5 bases). The CDR3 is made up of 16 amino acids. The V and J ends lost 1 base and 5 bases respectively, with 13 bases between them. In germline, CDR1 is SGHRS, CDR2 YFSETQ.

A few counts support this clone. The chain joins TRBV7-2 to TRBJ2-7, with 11 positions matching TRBD2. The CDR3 has 16 residues. Germline V gene data show CDR1 as SGHTA and CDR2 as FQGNSA. With V trimmed by 0 bases and J by 3 bases, 4 bases remained unmatched. CDR3 loop: CASSLAPGTSGYEQYF. CDR3 DNA sequence: TGTGCCAGCAGCTTAGCCCCCGGGACTAGCGGCTACGAGCAGTACTTC.

The chain employs TRBV9 and TRBJ2-5, with TRBD1 matching 7 bases. Germline values: CDR1 SGDLS, CDR2 YYNGEE. V shed 4 bases and J 3 bases; nucleotides not matched to a gene: 6. The CDR3 length is 14 residues. The CDR3 here is CASSRNTGEETQYF. DNA for the CDR3: TGTGCCAGCAGCAGAAACACAGGGGAAGAGACCCAGTACTTC.

CDR3 DNA: TGTGCCAGCAGTTTGGAAGGGGCCCAAGAGACCCAGTACTTC. Amino acid sequence: CASSLEGAQETQYF. The chain links TRBV27 to TRBJ2-5; possibly TRBD1 for D (5 bases). In germline, CDR1 is MNHEY, CDR2 SMNVEV (reference sequence). The CDR3 runs 14 residues. V was shortened by 3 bases and J by 1 base, with 9 bases between the two germline ends.

The rearrangement uses TRBV7-2 and TRBJ1-5, with D perhaps TRBD1 (5 bases). Deletions cut 1 base from V and 1 base from J, with 11 bases between. This CDR3 contains 16 residues. Looked up from germline, CDR1 is SGHTA and CDR2 is FQGNSA. The CDR3: CASSLEGRPSNQPQHF. In DNA, the CDR3 is TGTGCCAGCAGCTTAGAGGGGCGCCCAAGCAATCAGCCCCAGCATTTT.

CDR3 in amino acids: CASAVVMNTEAFF. DNA of the CDR3: TGTGCCAGCGCGGTTGTAATGAACACTGAAGCTTTCTTT. The V and J genes are TRBV19 and TRBJ1-1; no reliable D call. The germline V gene has CDR1 LNHDA and CDR2 SQIVND (reference sequence). The CDR3 runs to 13 residues. Between the trimmed V and J ends, which lost 9 bases and 0 bases, there was a span of 11 bases.

The rearrangement uses TRBV10-3 and TRBJ2-2, with 8 positions matching TRBD1. V dropped 4 bases and J dropped 4; count of bases not matched to a gene: 11. CDR1 ENHRY and CDR2 SYGVKD come from the germline V gene. The CDR3 has 17 amino acids. CDR3 protein: CAISATPGGAGTGELFF. The DNA of the CDR3 is TGTGCCATCAGTGCAACACCAGGGGGCGCTGGCACCGGGGAGCTGTTTTTT.

At least ten counts were recorded for this clone. The rearrangement uses TRBV7-8 and TRBJ1-5; D is perhaps TRBD1 (5 bases). Germline CDR1 reads SGHVS; CDR2 reads FQNEAQ. Trimming removed 5 bases from V and 9 bases from J, with 23 bases in between. The CDR3 length is 16 residues. CDR3 loop: CASSTRTPEGWGPQHF. The CDR3 DNA reads as TGTGCCAGCAGCACTCGGACACCCGAAGGCTGGGGGCCCCAGCATTTT.

This clone showed up just a few times. CDR3 DNA sequence: TGTGCCAGCAGTTTGACAGGGCAGTATGGCTACACCTTC. Translating it yields CASSLTGQYGYTF. The chain joins TRBV12-3 or TRBV12-4 to TRBJ1-2, with 7 bases that match TRBD1. The CDR3 has 13 amino acids. After removal of 3 bases from V and 5 bases from J, the junction contained 3 bases not matched to a gene.

The chain recombines TRBV7-6 with TRBJ2-5, with 7 bases lining up with TRBD1. V was clipped by 4 bases and J by 2 bases; unmatched bases: 1. CDR3 size: 13 residues. The germline CDR1 and CDR2 sequences are SGHVS and FNYEAQ. CDR3 amino acids: CASSSGQQETQYF. The CDR3 DNA is TGTGCCAGCAGCTCGGGACAGCAAGAGACCCAGTACTTC.

The chain links TRBV7-2 to TRBJ2-6; possible D gene TRBD1, 5 bases. This CDR3 region has 16 residues. V was pared by 0 bases and J by 1 base, with 7 bases between. Germline CDR1 reads SGHTA; CDR2 reads FQGNSA. The DNA of the CDR3 is TGTGCCAGCAGCTTAGCGTCAGGGTCTGGGGCCAACGTCCTGACTTTC. Its translation: CASSLASGSGANVLTF.

The rearrangement joins TRBV9 to TRBJ2-1; tentative D call: TRBD2 (5 bases). There are 15 residues in the CDR3. Trimming cost V 5 bases and J 0 bases, with 12 bases left between them. Germline V CDR1 and CDR2: SGDLS, YYNGEE. CDR3 sequence reads: CASSPSGNSYNEQFF. CDR3 nucleotide sequence: TGTGCCAGCAGTCCAAGCGGAAACTCCTACAATGAGCAGTTCTTC.

The rearrangement uses TRBV5-8 and TRBJ2-5; weak D call: TRBD2 (5 bases). V was cut by 1 base and J by 2 bases, with 12 bases left in between. The CDR3 has 15 residues. Germline CDR1 is SGHTS and CDR2 is YDEGEE. The CDR3 nucleotides are TGTGCCAGCAGCTTGATCCTAGACTATCAAGAGACCCAGTACTTC. Translated: CASSLILDYQETQYF.

The chain is built from TRBV10-3 and TRBJ1-1, with 7 bases fitting TRBD1. Trimming took 4 bases from V and 5 from J; bases not matched to a gene: 7. This CDR3 contains 14 residues. Per the germline V gene, CDR1 is ENHRY and CDR2 is SYGVKD. The CDR3, as DNA: TGTGCCATCAGTGTTGAGGGGGCGAGAACTGAAGCTTTCTTT. It is translated as CAISVEGARTEAFF.

The rearrangement joins TRBV25-1 to TRBJ1-5; 8 positions agree with TRBD1. Germline V lookup: CDR1 MGHDK, CDR2 SYGVNS. Trimming cost V 4 bases and J 0 bases; bases outside gene matches: 5. There are 16 residues in the CDR3. CDR3 sequence (DNA): TGTGCCAGCAGTGGACTGACAGGGGTTAGCAATCAGCCCCAGCATTTT. Amino acids: CASSGLTGVSNQPQHF.

The chain recombines TRBV27 with TRBJ2-3; D not resolved. The CDR3 totals 17 residues. Looked up from germline, CDR1 is MNHEY and CDR2 is SMNVEV (reference sequence). V was shortened by 3 bases and J by 0 bases, with 16 bases between the two germline ends. CDR3 nucleotides: TGTGCCAGCAGTTTCTACTACGACCGCACTAGCACAGATACGCAGTATTTT. Residues: CASSFYYDRTSTDTQYF.

V is TRBV30 and J is TRBJ2-7; D is uncertain. Germline-derived CDR1 and CDR2 are GTSNPN and SVGIG (reference sequence). This CDR3 is 12 amino acids long. V was trimmed by 0 bases and J by 2 bases, leaving 5 bases between them. CDR3 bases: TGTGCCTGGAGTGTGTTAGCCTACGAGCAGTACTTC. It encodes CAWSVLAYEQYF.

The gene calls are TRBV19 and TRBJ1-5; D gene ambiguous. The V end was cut by 0 bases, the J end by 2 bases, with 5 bases between. The CDR3 has 14 residues. Germline loops: CDR1 LNHDA, CDR2 SQIVND (reference sequence). The chain's CDR3 is CASSIDPGNQPQHF. The DNA of the CDR3 is TGTGCCAGTAGTATAGATCCAGGCAATCAGCCCCAGCATTTT.

CDR3 loop: CASSPTGQGYYGYTF. The DNA of the CDR3 is TGTGCCAGCAGCCCCACCGGACAGGGTTACTATGGCTACACCTTC. The chain couples TRBV3-1 (or the pseudogene TRBV3-2) to TRBJ1-2; 8 nucleotides agree with TRBD1. Trimming cost V 4 bases and J 3 bases; bases outside gene matches: 7. CDR3 length: 15 residues. From germline, CDR1 is LGHDT and CDR2 YNNKEL (reference sequence).

This chain connects TRBV6-5 to TRBJ2-5; TRBD1 matches 11 bases. The CDR3 runs 16 residues. J lost 5 bases, V lost 4 bases, and 9 bases had no gene match. CDR1 is MNHEY, CDR2 SVGAGI, per germline. CDR3 DNA sequence: TGTGCCAGCAGTTTCTCACGGACAGGGGGCGCGGAGACCCAGTACTTC. Its protein is CASSFSRTGGAETQYF.

J is TRBJ2-4 and V is TRBV6-5; D may be TRBD1 (6 bases). V was pared by 4 bases and J by 7 bases, with 14 bases between. CDR3 length: 14 residues. CDR1 and CDR2 from the germline V gene are MNHEY and SVGAGI. CDR3 region: CASSSGQLGNIQYF. The CDR3 DNA sequence: TGTGCCAGCAGTTCTGGACAGTTAGGGAACATTCAGTACTTC.

V and J are TRBV6-5 and TRBJ1-1; D gene uncertain. V lost 3 bases to trimming and J lost 1 base, with 6 bases between them. From germline, CDR1 is MNHEY and CDR2 SVGAGI. This CDR3 is 13 amino acids long. As DNA, the CDR3 is TGTGCCAGCAGTTATAACAGGAACACTGAAGCTTTCTTT. Protein sequence: CASSYNRNTEAFF.

The DNA of the CDR3 is TGCAGCGTTCGCAGGGGGCTTGGAGATACGCAGTATTTT. This codes for CSVRRGLGDTQYF. The J gene is TRBJ2-3, the V gene TRBV29-1; 8 bases align to TRBD1. The ends lost 5 bases at V and 5 bases at J; junction bases unmatched: 6. CDR3 length: 13 residues. Germline lookup yields CDR1 SQVTM and CDR2 ANQGSEA.

This rearrangement joins TRBV19 to TRBJ2-1, with TRBD2 matching over 10 bases. CDR1 and CDR2 from the germline V gene are LNHDA and SQIVND (reference sequence). This CDR3 is 20 amino acids long. Trimming took 3 bases from V and 0 from J; bases not matched to a gene: 14. This CDR3 is CASSIPLGAGLADSYNEQFF. CDR3 bases: TGTGCCAGTAGTATTCCTTTGGGGGCTGGACTAGCGGACTCCTACAATGAGCAGTTCTTC.

A few counts support this clone. The CDR3 protein is CASRPTTPTGIYGYTF. In nucleotides, the CDR3 is TGTGCCAGCAGGCCGACCACTCCTACAGGGATCTATGGCTACACCTTC. The chain joins TRBV28 to TRBJ1-2; a weak D match, TRBD1 (6 bases). Trimming took 6 bases from V and 4 from J, leaving 21 bases between them. The CDR3 loop spans 16 amino acids. Germline V gene sequence: CDR1 MDHEN, CDR2 SYDVKM.